Following are 15 T cell receptor beta chains from one sample sequenced in a study of shared clonotypes between healthy human individuals. This table comes from immunoSEQ multiplex PCR, and its TCRdb copy is limited to in-frame clones, with some not included. The data contain 2 million or so clones, 85% to 95% of them singletons. The sequenced material came from naive CD4+ T cells sorted from blood. Subset in this sample: CD45RA+ positively selected. These receptors were obtained from a man between 18 and 29 years old in good health.

V is TRBV6-5 and J is TRBJ2-7, with TRBD1 matching over 11 bases. This CDR3 region has 13 residues. Germline-derived CDR1 and CDR2 are MNHEY and SVGAGI. The V and J ends lost 8 bases and 2 bases, in that order; junction bases with no gene match: 2. CDR3 coding DNA: TGTGCCAGCCGGACAGGGGGCACCTACGAGCAGTACTTC. Translation: CASRTGGTYEQYF.

V gene TRBV15 combines with J gene TRBJ1-2; possibly TRBD1 for D (5 bases). The CDR3 length is 14 residues. Between the trimmed V and J ends, which lost 0 bases and 7 bases, there was a span of 12 bases. Germline V gene lookup returns CDR1 LNHNV and CDR2 YYDKDF (reference sequence). In DNA, the CDR3 is TGTGCCACCAGCAGAGATGAAGGGGTAGGTGGCTACACCTTC. It translates to CATSRDEGVGGYTF.

V usage is TRBV6-1 and J usage is TRBJ1-2; D unclear. Germline V CDR1 and CDR2: MNHNS, SASEGT. V lost 0 bases to trimming and J lost 4 bases, with 6 bases between them. There are 13 residues in the CDR3. The DNA of the CDR3 is TGTGCCAGCAGTGAAGCCACGCTCTATGGCTACACCTTC. Translating it yields CASSEATLYGYTF.

The chain is built from TRBV2 and TRBJ1-6, with D unclear. CDR1 is SNHLY and CDR2 is FYNNEI in the germline V gene. V gave up 3 bases and J gave up 4 bases, with 10 bases separating them. The CDR3 consists of 15 residues. The CDR3 here is CASSESGAYNSPLHF. CDR3 coding DNA: TGTGCCAGCAGTGAGTCCGGCGCTTATAATTCACCCCTCCACTTT. Full variable domain (remainder filled in from reference TRBV2 and TRBJ1-6): EPEVTQTPSHQVTQMGQEVILRCVPISNHLYFYWYRQILGQKVEFLVSFYNNEISEKSEIFDDQFSVERPDGSNFTLKIRSTKLEDSAMYFCASSESGAYNSPLHFGNGTRLTVT.

The chain recombines TRBV11-2 with TRBJ1-1; no reliable D call. V dropped 1 base and J dropped 5 bases, with 11 bases sitting between them. The CDR3 covers 14 residues. Per the germline V gene, CDR1 is SGHAT and CDR2 is FQNNGV. The CDR3 here is CASSLVGYATEAFF. The CDR3, as DNA: TGTGCCAGCAGCTTAGTCGGGTATGCGACTGAAGCTTTCTTT.

The chain couples TRBV6-1 to TRBJ1-2; D remains ambiguous. Germline lookup yields CDR1 MNHNS and CDR2 SASEGT. The CDR3 contains 11 residues. Trimming cost V 7 bases and J 6 bases, with 9 bases left between them. The CDR3 is CASMGKDGYTF. In DNA, the CDR3 is TGTGCCAGCATGGGCAAGGATGGCTACACCTTC.

This chain links TRBV19 with TRBJ2-4, with 11 nucleotides matching TRBD2. The CDR3 sequence is 18 residues long. CDR1 is LNHDA, CDR2 SQIVND, per germline (reference sequence). Unmatched junction bases numbered 6, after V lost 1 base and J lost 1 base. The CDR3 region has the DNA TGTGCCAGTAGTATAGTCCCTAGACTAGCGGGGGCCAAAAACATTCAGTACTTC. Protein sequence: CASSIVPRLAGAKNIQYF.

Concerning this clone itself: Within the sample, other DNA sequences also encode this same CDR3. The gene calls are TRBV5-6 and TRBJ1-5; D is uncertain. CDR1 is SGHDT and CDR2 is YYEEEE in the germline V gene. The CDR3 runs 13 residues. With 1 base removed from V and 0 bases from J, the gap between germline ends came to 2 bases. CDR3 sequence (DNA): TGTGCCAGCAGCTTGTCTAGCAATCAGCCCCAGCATTTT. Translated, it gives CASSLSSNQPQHF.

This rearrangement joins TRBV5-1 to TRBJ1-1, with TRBD1 matching over 8 bases. J was trimmed by 0 bases and V by 4 bases; bases with no gene match: 8. Germline loops: CDR1 SGHRS, CDR2 YFSETQ. CDR3 length equals 16 residues. The CDR3 bases are TGCGCCAGCAGCACGACCGGGACAGGCATGAACACTGAAGCTTTCTTT. This encodes CASSTTGTGMNTEAFF.

The rearrangement joins TRBV7-8 to TRBJ2-2, with D unclear. V was trimmed by 2 bases and J by 1 base, leaving 5 bases between them. Germline V gives CDR1 SGHVS, CDR2 FQNEAQ. The CDR3 is made up of 14 amino acids. CDR3 protein: CASSLMQNTGELFF. DNA of the CDR3: TGTGCCAGCAGCTTAATGCAGAACACCGGGGAGCTGTTTTTT.

V usage is TRBV5-4 and J usage is TRBJ2-5, with TRBD1 matching over 8 bases. This CDR3 spans 17 amino acids. Germline assignment: CDR1 SGHNT and CDR2 YYREEE (reference sequence). V was pared by 3 bases and J by 1 base, with 11 bases of the junction left unmatched. Here the CDR3 DNA reads TGTGCCAGCAGCTCCGGGACAGGCGTGCGGCTCCAAGAGACCCAGTACTTC. Protein sequence: CASSSGTGVRLQETQYF.

The chain links TRBV10-3 to TRBJ2-2, with 13 positions matching TRBD2. Germline V gene sequence: CDR1 ENHRY, CDR2 SYGVKD. The junction had 5 bases not matched to a gene; V was cut back by 6 bases and J by 4 bases. The CDR3 extends over 16 amino acids. Here the CDR3 DNA reads TGTGCCATCAGCGATACTAGCGGGAGGGTCACCGGGGAGCTGTTTTTT. It yields the protein CAISDTSGRVTGELFF.

The J gene is TRBJ1-1, the V gene TRBV6-1; perhaps TRBD1 as D (5 bases). Germline values: CDR1 MNHNS, CDR2 SASEGT. This CDR3 region has 13 residues. V gave up 8 bases and J gave up 3 bases, with 13 bases separating them. Here the CDR3 DNA reads TGTGCCAGCCGGAGGGGAGGGGACACTGAAGCTTTCTTT. Protein sequence: CASRRGGDTEAFF.

The chain recombines TRBV30 with TRBJ1-2, with a weak D call TRBD1 (5 bases). The CDR3 is 13 residues long. Trimming stripped 0 bases from V and 8 bases from J, with 13 bases between. Germline assignment: CDR1 GTSNPN and CDR2 SVGIG (reference sequence). In DNA form, the CDR3 reads TGTGCCTGGAGTGTAACGGGGGTGGGAGGCTACACCTTC. It specifies CAWSVTGVGGYTF.

The chain uses TRBV19 and TRBJ2-5; D is ambiguous. The V end lost 6 bases, the J end lost 9 bases, and 14 bases lay between the germline ends. The CDR3 extends over 12 amino acids. CDR1 is LNHDA, CDR2 SQIVND, per germline (reference sequence). The DNA for the CDR3 is TGTGCCAGTAGCCCTCCCCTCGGGCCCCAGTACTTC. Protein sequence: CASSPPLGPQYF.